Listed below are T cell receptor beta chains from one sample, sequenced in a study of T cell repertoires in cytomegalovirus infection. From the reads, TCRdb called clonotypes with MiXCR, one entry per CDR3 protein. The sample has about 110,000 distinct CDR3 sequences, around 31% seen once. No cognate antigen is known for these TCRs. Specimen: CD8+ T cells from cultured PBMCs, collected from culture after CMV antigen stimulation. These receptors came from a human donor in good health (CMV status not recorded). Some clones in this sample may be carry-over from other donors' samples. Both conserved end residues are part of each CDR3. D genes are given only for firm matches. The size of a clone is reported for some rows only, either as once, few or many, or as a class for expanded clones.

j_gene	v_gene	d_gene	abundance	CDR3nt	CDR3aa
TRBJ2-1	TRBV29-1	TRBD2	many	TGCAGCGTTTACGGACTAGGCGCCAATGAGCAGTTCTTC	CSVYGLGANEQFF
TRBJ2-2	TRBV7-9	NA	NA	TGTGCCAGCCCCCCAGATGGTGTTACCGGGGAGCTGTTTTTT	CASPPDGVTGELFF
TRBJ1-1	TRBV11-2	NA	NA	TGTGCCAGCAGCTTAGATTTCGCAGGGGCGAGATACATGAACACTGAAGCTTTCTTT	CASSLDFAGARYMNTEAFF
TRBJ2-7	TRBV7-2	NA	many	TGTGCCAGCAGCCCCTCAGTATACGAGCAGTACTTC	CASSPSVYEQYF
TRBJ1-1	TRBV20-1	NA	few	TGCAGTGCCCCTGATGGGGGGATCACTGAAGCTTTCTTT	CSAPDGGITEAFF
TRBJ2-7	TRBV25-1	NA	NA	TGTGCCAGCAGTGAATCTGGGTTCGCCTACGAGCAGTACTTC	CASSESGFAYEQYF
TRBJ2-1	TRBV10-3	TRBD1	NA	TGTGCCATCAGTATACTAGCCGGGACAGGGGAGGGGGCCTCCTACAATGAGCAGTTCTTC	CAISILAGTGEGASYNEQFF
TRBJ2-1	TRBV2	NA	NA	TGTGCCAGCAGTGAAGTGACCCACAATGAGCAGTTCTTC	CASSEVTHNEQFF
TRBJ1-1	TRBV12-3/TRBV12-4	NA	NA	TGTGCCAGCAGTTTCGGCCTGGGGGCGGGGAACACTGAAGCTTTCTTT	CASSFGLGAGNTEAFF
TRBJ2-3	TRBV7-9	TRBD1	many	TGTGCCAGCAGCTTAGCCCCATCGGGACAGAACACAGATACGCAGTATTTT	CASSLAPSGQNTDTQYF
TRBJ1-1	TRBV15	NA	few	TGTGCCACCAGTGGGATGGAGAACACTGAAGCTTTCTTT	CATSGMENTEAFF
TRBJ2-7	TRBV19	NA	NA	TGTGCCAGTAGTATGGTTCCGAGCTCCTACGAGCAGTACTTC	CASSMVPSSYEQYF
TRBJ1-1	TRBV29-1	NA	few	TGCAGCGTTGAAGATCGCACTGAAGCTTTCTTT	CSVEDRTEAFF
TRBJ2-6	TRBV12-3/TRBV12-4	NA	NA	TGTGCCAGCAGCCCCTTCGGTGGGGCCAACGTCCTGACTTTC	CASSPFGGANVLTF
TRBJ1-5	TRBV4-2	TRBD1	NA	TGTGCCAGCAGCCAAGATAGAGGGACAGGGGGTCAGACCCAGCATTTT	CASSQDRGTGGQTQHF
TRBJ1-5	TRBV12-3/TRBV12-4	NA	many	TGTGCCAGCAGTTTCTCCATGGGCCAGCCCCAGCATTTT	CASSFSMGQPQHF
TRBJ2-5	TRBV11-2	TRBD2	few	TGTGCCAGCAGCTTAGGTGGCGGGGGAAAGACCCAGTACTTC	CASSLGGGGKTQYF
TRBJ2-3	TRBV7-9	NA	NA	TGTGCCAGCAGCTTACTCGGATCTTCGAGCACAGATACGCAGTATTTT	CASSLLGSSSTDTQYF
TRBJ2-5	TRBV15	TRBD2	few	TGTGCCACCAGCAGCCCGACTAGCGGGGGGGTGGAGACCCAGTACTTC	CATSSPTSGGVETQYF
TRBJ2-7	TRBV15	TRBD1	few	TGTGCCACCAGCACCCCGGGACAGGGTACTTACGAGCAGTACTTC	CATSTPGQGTYEQYF
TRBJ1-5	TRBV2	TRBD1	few	TGTGCCAGCAGGGAGGGGACAGGGACGTTCAATCAGCCCCAGCATTTT	CASREGTGTFNQPQHF
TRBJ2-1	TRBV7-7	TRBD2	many	TGTGCCAGCAGCTTATCAGCGGGGGGCTACAATGAGCAGTTCTTC	CASSLSAGGYNEQFF
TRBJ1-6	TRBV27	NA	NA	TGTGCCAGCAGTCCTGGGACATTCAGGGCCTATAATTCACCCCTCCACTTT	CASSPGTFRAYNSPLHF
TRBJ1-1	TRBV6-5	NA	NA	TGTGCCAGCAGTCTGGACTGGGACACTGAAGCTTTCTTT	CASSLDWDTEAFF
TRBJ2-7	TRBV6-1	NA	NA	TGTACCAGCAGTTCAGGGGACACCCCCTCCTACGAGCAGTACTTC	CTSSSGDTPSYEQYF
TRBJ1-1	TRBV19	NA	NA	TGTGCCAGTAGTATGAGGCTACACACTGAAGCTTTCTTT	CASSMRLHTEAFF
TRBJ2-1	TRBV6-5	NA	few	TGTGCCAGCAGTTACTCTGGCAGGAGCTCCTACAATGAGCAGTTCTTC	CASSYSGRSSYNEQFF
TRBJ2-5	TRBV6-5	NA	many	TGTGCCAGCAGTTACGGCGCAGGGGTTGGGGAGACCCAGTACTTC	CASSYGAGVGETQYF
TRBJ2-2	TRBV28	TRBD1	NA	TGTGCCAGCAGCCGACAGGGTTTTGTAGTGAACACCGGGGAGCTGTTTTTT	CASSRQGFVVNTGELFF
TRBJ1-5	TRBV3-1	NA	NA	TGTGCCAGCAGCCAAGACGCGGGGGGGGGACAGCCCCAGCATTTT	CASSQDAGGGQPQHF
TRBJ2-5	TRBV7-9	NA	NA	TGTGCCAGCAGCTTAGGGGACACAGAGACCCAGTACTTC	CASSLGDTETQYF
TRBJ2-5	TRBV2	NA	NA	TGTGCCAGCAGTGAGGGGACACTCTCACCGGGGACCCAGTACTTC	CASSEGTLSPGTQYF
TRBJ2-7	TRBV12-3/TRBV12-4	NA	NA	TGTGCCAGCAGTTTTCCCGGACACGAGCAGTACTTC	CASSFPGHEQYF
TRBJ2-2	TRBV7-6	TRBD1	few	TGTGCCAGCAGCTCGCCAAGAGACAGGGGGAACACCGGGGAGCTGTTTTTT	CASSSPRDRGNTGELFF
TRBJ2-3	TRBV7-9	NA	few	TGTGCCAGCAGCTTCCCGGGCCAGCCAGAGTATTTT	CASSFPGQPEYF
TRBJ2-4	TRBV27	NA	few	TGTGCCAGCAGTTTAGCCCCAGGAGCCAAAAACATTCAGTACTTC	CASSLAPGAKNIQYF
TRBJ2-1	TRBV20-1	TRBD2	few	TGCAGTGCTACTAAAAGCGGGGGGGCCTACAATGAGCAGTTCTTC	CSATKSGGAYNEQFF
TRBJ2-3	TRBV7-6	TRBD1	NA	TGTGCCAGCAGCTGGACAGGGGCAGATACGCAGTATTTT	CASSWTGADTQYF
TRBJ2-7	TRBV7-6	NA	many	TGTGCCAGCAGCTTAGAAGAGGCACCCTCCTACGAGCAGTACTTC	CASSLEEAPSYEQYF
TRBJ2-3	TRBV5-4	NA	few	TGTGCCAGCAGCTTGGATCTGAACACAGATACGCAGTATTTT	CASSLDLNTDTQYF
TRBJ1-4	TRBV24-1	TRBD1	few	TGTGCCACCAGTGATGTCCCGGGACAGGGGGCGGATGAAAAACTGTTTTTT	CATSDVPGQGADEKLFF
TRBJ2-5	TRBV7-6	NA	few	TGTGCCAGCAGCTTAGAATCAGGGGAAGAGACCCAGTACTTC	CASSLESGEETQYF
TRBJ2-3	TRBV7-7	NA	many	TGTGCCAGCAGCTTAGCCCTCGGGGGAGATACGCAGTATTTT	CASSLALGGDTQYF
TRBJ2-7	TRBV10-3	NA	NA	TGTGCCATCAGGGAAGACAGGGAGCAGTACTTC	CAIREDREQYF
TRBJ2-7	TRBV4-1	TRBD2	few	TGCGCCAGCAGCCAAGAGGTCGGGGGGGTCTCCTACGAGCAGTACTTC	CASSQEVGGVSYEQYF
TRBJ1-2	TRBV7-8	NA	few	TGTGCCAGCAGCTTAGCTGGTCAGCAGAACTATGGCTACACCTTC	CASSLAGQQNYGYTF
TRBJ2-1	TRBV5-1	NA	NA	TGCGCCAGCAGCTTGTTTGAGGGTCTGGGACCATACAATGAGCAGTTCTTC	CASSLFEGLGPYNEQFF
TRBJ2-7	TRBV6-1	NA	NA	TGTGCCAGCAACGCGCGGCTGGTCTACGAGCAGTACTTC	CASNARLVYEQYF
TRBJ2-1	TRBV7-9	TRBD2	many	TGTGCCAGCAGCTCTAGCGGGGGGGCCGTTGAGCAGTTCTTC	CASSSSGGAVEQFF
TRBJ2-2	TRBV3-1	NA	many	TGTGCCAGCAGCGACGGTTCGAACACCGGGGAGCTGTTTTTT	CASSDGSNTGELFF
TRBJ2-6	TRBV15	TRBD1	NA	TGTGCCTCCGGGACAGAAATCTCTGGGGCCAACGTCCTGACTTTC	CASGTEISGANVLTF
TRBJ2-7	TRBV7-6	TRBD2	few	TGTGCCAGCAGCTTACGAACTAGCGGGTTTCTCGAGCAGTACTTC	CASSLRTSGFLEQYF
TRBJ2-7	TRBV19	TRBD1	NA	TGTGCCAGTAGGACAGGGGGGAAGCAGTACTTC	CASRTGGKQYF
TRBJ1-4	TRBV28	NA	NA	TGTGCCAGCAGTTTTTCGACTGGTTCTAGGGAAGATGAAAAACTGTTTTTT	CASSFSTGSREDEKLFF
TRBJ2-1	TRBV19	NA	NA	TGTGCCAGTAGTATGTCGACACCTTACAATGAGCAGTTCTTC	CASSMSTPYNEQFF
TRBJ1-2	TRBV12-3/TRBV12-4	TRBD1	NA	TGTGCCAGCAGTTCCCCGGGACAGCTTTATGGCTACACCTTC	CASSSPGQLYGYTF
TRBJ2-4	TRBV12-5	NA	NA	TGTGCTAGTGGCCCTGGACAGAGAGCCAAAAACATTCAGTACTTC	CASGPGQRAKNIQYF
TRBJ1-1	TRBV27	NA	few	TGTGCCAGCAGTTATTCCCACAGATCGTACACTGAAGCTTTCTTT	CASSYSHRSYTEAFF
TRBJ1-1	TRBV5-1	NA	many	TGCGCCAGCAGCTTGGTTCCCCGGGGCACTGAAGCTTTCTTT	CASSLVPRGTEAFF
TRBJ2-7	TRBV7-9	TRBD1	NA	TGTGCCAGCAGCCATCTTGGACAGGCCTCACACTACGAGCAGTACTTC	CASSHLGQASHYEQYF